The 17 T cell receptor beta chains reported below all come from one sample, sequenced in a study of T cell responses to AZD1222 COVID-19 vaccine. Only in-frame clones appear in the TCRdb table, and some are missing; sequencing was by immunoSEQ multiplex PCR. The table has 200,000 or so clones, around 88% seen once. The material sequenced was peripheral blood, taken on day 0 of AZD1222 vaccination. These receptors originate from an adult in good health.

This chain uses TRBV10-2 with TRBJ2-7; tentative D call: TRBD1 (6 bases). The CDR3 runs to 17 residues. The V gene's germline CDR1 is WSHSY and CDR2 SAAADI. Deletions cut 0 bases from V and 2 bases from J, with 17 bases between. The DNA of the CDR3 is TGCGCCAGCAGTGAGTCGGAGGCAGGGGAAAAACCCTACGAGCAGTACTTC. Protein sequence: CASSESEAGEKPYEQYF.

The chain carries TRBV6-5 and TRBJ2-3, with D uncertain. Trimming stripped 2 bases from V and 9 bases from J, with 9 bases between. Per the germline V gene, CDR1 is MNHEY and CDR2 is SVGAGI. This CDR3 spans 12 amino acids. The CDR3 spells CASSYSLGTQYF. CDR3 nucleotide sequence: TGTGCCAGCAGTTACAGCTTGGGGACGCAGTATTTT.

The genes are TRBV2 and TRBJ1-2; D is perhaps TRBD1 (6 bases). Germline V gene lookup returns CDR1 SNHLY and CDR2 FYNNEI. This CDR3 is 12 amino acids long. The ends were cut back, 4 bases at V and 6 bases at J, with 9 bases in the middle. The CDR3 coding sequence is TGTGCCAGCAGTGGAGACAGGCATGGCTACACCTTC. This translates into CASSGDRHGYTF.

This clone was seen more than once but under ten times. The chain carries TRBV5-6 and TRBJ1-2; 7 bases agree with TRBD1. The CDR3 has 14 amino acids. V trimming: 2 bases; J trimming: 8 bases; junction bases outside the gene matches: 9. The germline V gene encodes CDR1 SGHDT and CDR2 YYEEEE. CDR3 DNA: TGTGCCAGCAGCTTTGCGGGACAGTTTACAGGCTACACCTTC. Residues: CASSFAGQFTGYTF.

The rearrangement joins TRBV3-1 (or the pseudogene TRBV3-2) to TRBJ2-7; D is perhaps TRBD2 (5 bases). In germline, CDR1 is LGHDT, CDR2 YNNKEL (reference sequence). Trimming took 4 bases from V and 5 from J, leaving 12 bases between them. The CDR3 spans 13 residues. The CDR3 region is CASSPNRGDEQYF. The CDR3 bases are TGTGCCAGCAGCCCAAATCGGGGAGACGAGCAGTACTTC.

The V gene is TRBV19, the J gene TRBJ1-5; D not certain. The CDR3 spans 15 residues. With 5 bases removed from V and 2 bases from J, the gap between germline ends came to 13 bases. Germline assignment: CDR1 LNHDA and CDR2 SQIVND (reference sequence). In DNA, the CDR3 is TGTGCCAGTAGTCCTCGGACGAGTGGCAATCAGCCCCAGCATTTT. Encoded protein: CASSPRTSGNQPQHF.

The rearrangement links TRBV2 to TRBJ1-6; 7 bases match TRBD1. Germline assignment: CDR1 SNHLY and CDR2 FYNNEI. The J segment lost 6 bases and the V segment lost 7 bases, leaving 9 bases of the junction unmatched. This CDR3 spans 15 amino acids. In nucleotides, the CDR3 is TGTGCCAGCAACGACAGGGTCATGCGTAATTCACCCCTCCACTTT. Translated, it gives CASNDRVMRNSPLHF.

This clone occurred a few times. This chain joins TRBV27 and TRBJ1-2; no definite D call. CDR1 and CDR2 (germline): MNHEY, SMNVEV (reference sequence). The CDR3 length is 14 residues. Trimming took 1 base from V and 8 from J, leaving 14 bases between them. CDR3 residues: CASSLYPGQRGYTF. In DNA, the CDR3 is TGTGCCAGCAGTTTATACCCCGGGCAACGAGGCTACACCTTC.

This clone has only one observation. The CDR3 spells CAWNPTASNQPQHF. CDR3 DNA sequence: TGTGCCTGGAACCCGACTGCGAGCAATCAGCCCCAGCATTTT. The genes are TRBV30 and TRBJ1-5; D ambiguous. Germline CDR1 and CDR2: GTSNPN and SVGIG (reference sequence). The CDR3 has 14 amino acids. V gave up 4 bases and J gave up 1 base, with 11 bases separating them.

V usage is TRBV5-1 and J usage is TRBJ2-5; no clear D. The V gene lost 2 bases and the J gene lost 3 bases, with 8 bases spanning the gap. The V gene's germline CDR1 is SGHRS and CDR2 YFSETQ. This CDR3 contains 13 residues. The DNA of the CDR3 is TGCGCCAGCAGCTTTAGCCCGGAAGAGACCCAGTACTTC. It codes for CASSFSPEETQYF. The complete variable domain, with remaining parts taken from reference TRBV5-1 and TRBJ2-5, reads KAGVTQTPRYLIKTRGQQVTLSCSPISGHRSVSWYQQTPGQGLQFLFEYFSETQRNKGNFPGRFSGRQFSNSRSEMNVSTLELGDSALYLCASSFSPEETQYFGPGTRLLVL.

The V call is TRBV5-1, the J call TRBJ2-2, with D perhaps TRBD2 (6 bases). Germline loops: CDR1 SGHRS, CDR2 YFSETQ. The CDR3 is 16 residues long. V shed 4 bases and J shed 5 bases, with 18 bases lying between them. The CDR3 spells CASSRHDSAGTGELFF. The CDR3 region has the DNA TGCGCCAGCAGCCGCCACGACTCGGCGGGGACCGGGGAGCTGTTTTTT.

The chain couples TRBV5-1 to TRBJ1-1, with 9 bases that match TRBD1. The CDR3 has 16 amino acids. The V segment lost 0 bases and the J segment 3 bases; nucleotides outside the gene matches: 6. The germline V gene has CDR1 SGHRS and CDR2 YFSETQ. The CDR3 loop reads CASSLVTGTGYTEAFF. As DNA, the CDR3 is TGCGCCAGCAGCTTGGTGACCGGGACAGGGTACACTGAAGCTTTCTTT.

The chain carries TRBV20-1 and TRBJ1-1; tentative D call: TRBD1 (5 bases). The CDR3 spans 12 residues. Trimming took 3 bases from V and 3 from J, leaving 8 bases between them. Germline V gene lookup returns CDR1 DFQATT and CDR2 SNEGSKA (reference sequence). DNA for the CDR3: TGCAGTGCTAGTATGGGGGACACTGAAGCTTTCTTT. Its protein product is CSASMGDTEAFF.

The chain has TRBV7-2 and TRBJ2-7; TRBD2 aligns across 8 bases. J lost 6 bases, V lost 1 base, and 8 bases had no gene match. This CDR3 spans 15 amino acids. Germline V lookup: CDR1 SGHTA, CDR2 FQGNSA. CDR3 loop: CASSLGGSGVREQYF. The CDR3 nucleotides read TGTGCCAGCAGCTTAGGAGGTAGCGGGGTTCGCGAGCAGTACTTC.

V usage is TRBV19 and J usage is TRBJ1-6, with 10 bases matching TRBD1. From germline, CDR1 is LNHDA and CDR2 SQIVND (reference sequence). V shed 5 bases, J shed 8 bases, and the junction held 3 bases outside the gene matches. This CDR3 spans 14 amino acids. The CDR3 coding sequence is TGTGCCAGTAGTGTAGGGACAGGGGATTCACCCCTCCACTTT. It codes for CASSVGTGDSPLHF. Full variable domain (rest looked up from reference TRBV19 and TRBJ1-6): DGGITQSPKYLFRKEGQNVTLSCEQNLNHDAMYWYRQDPGQGLRLIYYSQIVNDFQKGDIAEGYSVSREKKESFPLTVTSAQKNPTAFYLCASSVGTGDSPLHFGNGTRLTVT.

The chain couples TRBV9 to TRBJ2-2, with 9 nucleotides matching TRBD1. Germline V gene lookup returns CDR1 SGDLS and CDR2 YYNGEE. V gave up 3 bases and J gave up 1 base; unmatched junction bases: 10. The CDR3 sequence is 18 residues long. CDR3 sequence: CASSDNRGLVENTGELFF. The CDR3 nucleotides are TGTGCCAGCAGCGATAACAGGGGGCTTGTTGAGAACACCGGGGAGCTGTTTTTT.

A note on this clone: At one end the junction does not follow the germline gene, possibly because of a read error. The genes are TRBV5-1 and TRBJ2-3; D is possibly TRBD1 (6 bases). The CDR3 sequence is 14 residues long. From germline, CDR1 is SGHRS and CDR2 YFSETQ. CDR3 residues: CASRLARGADTQYF. The CDR3 coding sequence is TGCGCCAGCCGCTTGGCCAGGGGAGCAGATACGCAGTATTTT.